One and the same sample provided the 19 T cell receptor beta chains below, sequenced in a study of blood T cell repertoires in COVID-19. Sequencing used immunoSEQ multiplex PCR; TCRdb keeps in-frame clones, though not all of them. The table lists under 250,000 clones, roughly nine tenths of them singletons, with 3.5% to 4.5% in the top ten. The specimen was PBMCs or T cells enriched from blood (not recorded which). The source of these receptors is a woman between 25 and 40 years old with acute COVID-19.

The rearrangement links TRBV7-9 to TRBJ2-1; 8 bases fit TRBD1. V gave up 0 bases and J gave up 8 bases; unmatched junction bases: 15. The CDR3 has 18 amino acids. Germline CDR1 and CDR2: SEHNR and FQNEAQ (reference sequence). Written as DNA, the CDR3 is TGTGCCAGCAGCTTAGCCGCCCGACAGGGGAGGTGGGGTGATGAGCAGTTCTTC. It yields the protein CASSLAARQGRWGDEQFF.

The rearrangement uses TRBV2 and TRBJ1-4, with TRBD1 matching 8 bases. The V gene end was trimmed by 6 bases and the J gene end by 0 bases; junction bases not matched to a gene: 6. Germline V gene lookup returns CDR1 SNHLY and CDR2 FYNNEI. The CDR3 consists of 16 residues. CDR3 in DNA: TGTGCCAGCAGCCGTCTGACAGGGGCAACTAATGAAAAACTGTTTTTT. Translation: CASSRLTGATNEKLFF. The full variable domain, completed using reference TRBV2 and TRBJ1-4, is EPEVTQTPSHQVTQMGQEVILRCVPISNHLYFYWYRQILGQKVEFLVSFYNNEISEKSEIFDDQFSVERPDGSNFTLKIRSTKLEDSAMYFCASSRLTGATNEKLFFGSGTQLSVL.

The chain has TRBV18 and TRBJ2-7; TRBD2 matches at 12 bases. With 1 base clipped from V and 6 bases from J, the junction kept 7 bases outside the gene matches. The V gene's germline CDR1 is KGHSH and CDR2 LQKENI. This CDR3 region has 16 residues. The CDR3 bases are TGTGCCAGCTCACCACGACTAGCGGGGGAGGCAGCCGAGCAGTACTTC. Protein sequence: CASSPRLAGEAAEQYF.

The V gene is TRBV7-8, the J gene TRBJ1-2, with D perhaps matching TRBD1 (5 bases). Germline loops: CDR1 SGHVS, CDR2 FQNEAQ. The CDR3 is made up of 14 amino acids. V dropped 6 bases and J dropped 0 bases, with 11 bases sitting between them. This chain's CDR3 is CASSNDRPNYGYTF. CDR3 in DNA: TGTGCCAGCAGTAATGACAGACCTAACTATGGCTACACCTTC.

Regarding this clone: This CDR3 is also generated by other DNA sequences in the sample. The chain recombines TRBV4-1 with TRBJ2-2; D is perhaps TRBD2 (6 bases). V gave up 8 bases and J gave up 4 bases, with 14 bases separating them. Germline CDR1 MGHRA, CDR2 YSYEKL. This CDR3 is built from 14 residues. This CDR3 is CASRGGSATGELFF. CDR3 sequence (DNA): TGCGCCAGCCGCGGAGGGTCGGCCACCGGGGAGCTGTTTTTT.

The chain uses TRBV19 and TRBJ2-7, with 15 bases identical to TRBD2. This CDR3 is built from 15 residues. V shed 6 bases, J shed 4 bases, and the junction held 4 bases outside the gene matches. Per germline, CDR1 LNHDA and CDR2 SQIVND (reference sequence). CDR3 sequence (DNA): TGTGCCAGTAGCGTCGGACTAGCGGGGGGGTACGAGCAGTACTTC. Translated: CASSVGLAGGYEQYF.

This clone was recorded only once. The CDR3 bases are TGCGCCAGCAGCCCCTGGGACAGCCGGTTGAACACTGAAGCTTTCTTT. Protein sequence: CASSPWDSRLNTEAFF. V gene TRBV5-1 combines with J gene TRBJ1-1; 7 positions agree with TRBD1. V was pared by 4 bases and J by 0 bases, with 9 bases of the junction left unmatched. Germline-derived CDR1 and CDR2 are SGHRS and YFSETQ. The CDR3 runs to 16 residues.

The rearrangement links TRBV12-5 to TRBJ2-7; possible D gene TRBD2, 5 bases. The CDR3 loop spans 13 amino acids. CDR1 is LGHNT, CDR2 FRNRAP, per germline. V was pared by 7 bases and J by 0 bases, with 10 bases between. The CDR3 DNA reads TGTGCTAGTGCTAGAGGGAGCTCCTACGAGCAGTACTTC. Translated, it gives CASARGSSYEQYF.

The chain is built from TRBV5-1 and TRBJ2-3; D is ambiguous. CDR1 SGHRS and CDR2 YFSETQ come from the germline V gene. V was clipped by 4 bases and J by 2 bases, with 5 bases between them. CDR3 length: 12 residues. The CDR3: CASSDNTDTQYF. The CDR3 DNA follows: TGCGCCAGCAGCGACAACACAGATACGCAGTATTTT.

The rearrangement uses TRBV5-1 and TRBJ2-5, with D possibly being TRBD2 (5 bases). The V gene's germline CDR1 is SGHRS and CDR2 YFSETQ. There are 14 residues in the CDR3. V gave up 7 bases and J gave up 3 bases, with 16 bases separating them. DNA for the CDR3: TGCGCCAGCCGGGTGTTGAGGGTTGAAGAGACCCAGTACTTC. This codes for CASRVLRVEETQYF.

In its sample, this clone was seen once. V is TRBV4-1 and J is TRBJ1-1; 9 bases match TRBD1. The ends lost 3 bases at V and 1 base at J; junction bases unmatched: 3. Germline V gives CDR1 MGHRA, CDR2 YSYEKL. The CDR3 covers 15 residues. This CDR3 is CASSQATGGNTEAFF. Written as DNA, the CDR3 is TGCGCCAGCAGCCAGGCGACAGGGGGGAACACTGAAGCTTTCTTT.

The V gene is TRBV27, the J gene TRBJ2-5, with a weak D call TRBD2 (6 bases). The CDR3 has 14 residues. Germline V gives CDR1 MNHEY, CDR2 SMNVEV (reference sequence). Trimming left V 6 bases short and J 7 bases short, with 18 bases between. The CDR3 loop reads CASSQREREGTQYF. CDR3 DNA sequence: TGTGCCAGCAGCCAACGGGAGAGGGAAGGGACCCAGTACTTC.

This chain uses TRBV30 with TRBJ1-2; 9 bases align to TRBD1. Germline V gives CDR1 GTSNPN, CDR2 SVGIG (reference sequence). V trimming: 8 bases; J trimming: 1 base; junction bases outside the gene matches: 2. The CDR3 length is 12 residues. The CDR3 bases are TGTGCCGCGACAGGGGGTAACTATGGCTACACCTTC. This translates into CAATGGNYGYTF.

The chain has TRBV10-3 and TRBJ1-1; 7 nucleotides align to TRBD1. Trimming cost V 3 bases and J 8 bases; bases outside gene matches: 3. The CDR3 consists of 12 residues. Germline CDR1 reads ENHRY; CDR2 reads SYGVKD. The CDR3 reads CAISEGGGEAFF. The CDR3 bases are TGTGCCATCAGTGAAGGAGGGGGCGAAGCTTTCTTT.

This chain links TRBV9 with TRBJ1-1, with 7 bases that match TRBD1. Trimming at V came to 0 bases and at J to 0 bases, leaving 8 bases not matched to a gene. The germline V gene has CDR1 SGDLS and CDR2 YYNGEE. The CDR3 is 17 residues long. The CDR3 sequence is CASSVAGAGGLNTEAFF. CDR3 sequence (DNA): TGTGCCAGCAGCGTAGCGGGAGCAGGGGGACTGAACACTGAAGCTTTCTTT. Drawing the rest from reference TRBV9 and TRBJ1-1, the complete variable domain is DSGVTQTPKHLITATGQRVTLRCSPRSGDLSVYWYQQSLDQGLQFLIQYYNGEERAKGNILERFSAQQFPDLHSELNLSSLELGDSALYFCASSVAGAGGLNTEAFFGQGTRLTVV.

This chain links TRBV7-9 with TRBJ2-7; 9 nucleotides match TRBD1. CDR1 and CDR2 from the germline V gene are SEHNR and FQNEAQ (reference sequence). The CDR3 covers 14 residues. The V gene end was trimmed by 3 bases and the J gene end by 6 bases; junction bases not matched to a gene: 6. The CDR3 DNA follows: TGTGCCAGCAGCTTCGCGGGACAGGGCTTCGAGCAGTACTTC. It specifies CASSFAGQGFEQYF.

The V gene is TRBV5-8, the J gene TRBJ1-3; a weak D match, TRBD1 (5 bases). Germline V gene data show CDR1 as SGHTS and CDR2 as YDEGEE. This CDR3 region has 17 residues. Deletions cut 0 bases from V and 0 bases from J, with 13 bases between. CDR3 DNA: TGTGCCAGCAGCTTGGGGTCAGGGCTTAACTCTGGAAACACCATATATTTT. Encoded protein: CASSLGSGLNSGNTIYF.

This chain uses TRBV27 with TRBJ2-5; possible D gene TRBD1, 5 bases. Per germline, CDR1 MNHEY and CDR2 SMNVEV (reference sequence). The CDR3 length is 13 residues. V shed 3 bases and J shed 2 bases, with 7 bases lying between them. The CDR3 DNA reads TGTGCCAGCAGTTTGGGGCCGCAAGAGACCCAGTACTTC. This translates into CASSLGPQETQYF.

The chain carries TRBV6-1 and TRBJ1-4; weak D call: TRBD1 (5 bases). With 3 bases removed from V and 6 bases from J, the gap between germline ends came to 8 bases. Germline CDR1 and CDR2: MNHNS and SASEGT. This CDR3 contains 13 residues. The CDR3 coding sequence is TGTGCCAGCAGTGAGGACAACCATGAAAAACTGTTTTTT. This encodes CASSEDNHEKLFF.